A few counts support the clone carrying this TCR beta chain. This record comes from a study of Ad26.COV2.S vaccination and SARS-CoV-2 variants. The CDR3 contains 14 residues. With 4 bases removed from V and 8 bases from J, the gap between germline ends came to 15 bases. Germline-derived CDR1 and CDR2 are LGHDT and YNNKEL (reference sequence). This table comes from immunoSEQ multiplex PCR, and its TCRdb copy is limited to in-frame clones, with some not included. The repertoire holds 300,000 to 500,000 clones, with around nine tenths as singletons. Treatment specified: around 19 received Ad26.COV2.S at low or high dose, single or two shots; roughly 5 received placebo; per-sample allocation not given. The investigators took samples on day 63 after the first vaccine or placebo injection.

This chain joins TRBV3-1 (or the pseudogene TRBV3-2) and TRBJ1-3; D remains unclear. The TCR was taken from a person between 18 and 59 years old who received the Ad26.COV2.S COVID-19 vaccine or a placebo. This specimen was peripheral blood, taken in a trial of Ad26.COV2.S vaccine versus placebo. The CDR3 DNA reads TGTGCCAGCAGCCGTTCCGAACGGGGATACACCATATATTTT. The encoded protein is CASSRSERGYTIYF.